This is a list of T cell receptor beta chains from one sample in a study of human T cells and chemical hapten exposure. TCRdb reanalysed the RACE reads using MiXCR and keeps one entry per CDR3 protein. Of some 350,000 distinct CDR3 sequences listed, over 6% are singletons. The input for sequencing was whole blood, taken in connection with sensitization to the hapten diphenylcyclopropenone (DPC). These receptor sequences come from a woman between 18 and 29 years old with alopecia areata. Some clones in this sample may be carry-over from other donors' samples. CDR3s include the opening cysteine and the closing phenylalanine or tryptophan. The order of the fields is J gene, V gene, clone size, D gene, CDR3 protein, CDR3 DNA. The D gene is left open where the match is weak. The listing skips clone size in some rows; elsewhere it reads once, few, many or a size class.

J: TRBJ1-3
V: TRBV4-2
size: .
D: TRBD1
CDR3: CASSQEDRGSGNTIYF
DNA: TGTGCCAGCAGCCAAGAGGACAGGGGATCCGGAAACACCATATATTTT

J: TRBJ2-3
V: TRBV20-1
size: .
D: .
CDR3: CSAKDPDTDTQYF
DNA: TGCAGTGCTAAGGACCCTGACACAGATACGCAGTATTTT

J: TRBJ2-3
V: TRBV3-1
size: .
D: .
CDR3: CASRDLDTQYF
DNA: TGTGCCAGCCGAGATCTAGATACGCAGTATTTT

J: TRBJ1-2
V: TRBV29-1
size: many
D: TRBD1
CDR3: CSVETTGDGYTF
DNA: TGCAGCGTTGAAACGACAGGGGATGGCTACACCTTC

J: TRBJ1-6
V: TRBV28
size: many
D: .
CDR3: CASSSWAPLHF
DNA: TGTGCCAGCAGTTCCTGGGCACCCCTCCACTTT

J: TRBJ2-3
V: TRBV6-5
size: many
D: TRBD1
CDR3: CASRIQGGSDTQYF
DNA: TGTGCCAGCAGGATACAGGGGGGTTCAGATACGCAGTATTTT

J: TRBJ1-2
V: TRBV6-5
size: many
D: .
CDR3: CASSFLLPGQLYGYTF
DNA: TGTGCCAGCAGTTTCCTTCTCCCTGGACAGCTATATGGCTACACCTTC

J: TRBJ2-1
V: TRBV12-3/TRBV12-4
size: few
D: TRBD2
CDR3: CASSFVVAGGNEQFF
DNA: TGTGCCAGCAGTTTCGTGGTAGCGGGGGGGAATGAGCAGTTCTTC

J: TRBJ2-7
V: TRBV7-6
size: many
D: .
CDR3: CASSLARAYEQYF
DNA: TGTGCCAGCAGCTTAGCCAGGGCCTACGAGCAGTACTTC

J: TRBJ2-7
V: TRBV25-1
size: many
D: .
CDR3: CASRLYEQYF
DNA: TGTGCCAGCAGACTCTACGAGCAGTACTTC

J: TRBJ1-1
V: TRBV29-1
size: many
D: .
CDR3: CSVEGIGEGSTEAFF
DNA: TGCAGCGTTGAAGGGATTGGGGAGGGGAGCACTGAAGCTTTCTTT

J: TRBJ2-3
V: TRBV5-1
size: many
D: .
CDR3: CASSLGSSVADTQYF
DNA: TGCGCCAGCAGCTTGGGCTCTAGCGTAGCAGATACGCAGTATTTT

J: TRBJ1-1
V: TRBV12-3/TRBV12-4
size: .
D: TRBD1
CDR3: CASSLGQGAANTEAFF
DNA: TGTGCCAGCAGTTTAGGACAGGGGGCGGCCAACACTGAAGCTTTCTTT

J: TRBJ1-2
V: TRBV10-3
size: many
D: .
CDR3: CAISAEDGGVNGYTF
DNA: TGTGCCATCAGTGCAGAGGACGGGGGAGTAAATGGCTACACCTTC

J: TRBJ2-1
V: TRBV20-1
size: few
D: .
CDR3: CSALLSNEQFF
DNA: TGCAGTGCTCTCCTGTCTAATGAGCAGTTCTTC

J: TRBJ2-1
V: TRBV20-1
size: many
D: .
CDR3: CSAKGGSYNEQFF
DNA: TGCAGTGCCAAGGGCGGGTCCTACAATGAGCAGTTCTTC

J: TRBJ1-6
V: TRBV12-3/TRBV12-4
size: many
D: .
CDR3: CASSLSNSPLHF
DNA: TGTGCCAGCAGTTTGAGTAATTCACCCCTCCACTTT

J: TRBJ1-1
V: TRBV18
size: many
D: .
CDR3: CASSLVVGEAFF
DNA: TGTGCCAGCTCACTCGTGGTTGGTGAAGCTTTCTTT

J: TRBJ1-2
V: TRBV10-3
size: few
D: TRBD1
CDR3: CAISESTGLDSNGYTF
DNA: TGTGCCATCAGTGAGTCGACAGGGTTGGATTCGAATGGCTACACCTTC

J: TRBJ1-2
V: TRBV30
size: few
D: .
CDR3: CAWRLHGINYGYTF
DNA: TGTGCCTGGAGGTTACACGGGATTAACTATGGCTACACCTTC

J: TRBJ2-3
V: TRBV7-2
size: .
D: TRBD1
CDR3: CASSRDRYTDTQYF
DNA: TGTGCCAGCAGCCGGGACAGATACACAGATACGCAGTATTTT

J: TRBJ2-3
V: TRBV14
size: many
D: .
CDR3: CASSHFEDPLRDTQYF
DNA: TGTGCCAGCAGCCACTTCGAGGACCCTTTGAGAGATACGCAGTATTTT

J: TRBJ2-1
V: TRBV5-5
size: .
D: .
CDR3: CASSLGRIYNEQFF
DNA: TGTGCCAGCAGCTTAGGACGGATATACAATGAGCAGTTCTTC

J: TRBJ2-3
V: TRBV7-2
size: many
D: .
CDR3: CASSLVLSHSSTDTQYF
DNA: TGTGCCAGCAGCTTAGTCTTGTCGCATTCCAGCACAGATACGCAGTATTTT

J: TRBJ2-3
V: TRBV4-1
size: .
D: .
CDR3: CASSQLPPDTQYF
DNA: TGCGCCAGCAGCCAATTGCCACCCGATACGCAGTATTTT

J: TRBJ2-7
V: TRBV20-1
size: many
D: TRBD1
CDR3: CSASPQGDEQYF
DNA: TGCAGTGCTAGCCCTCAGGGGGACGAGCAGTACTTC

J: TRBJ2-2
V: TRBV6-1
size: many
D: TRBD2
CDR3: CASSHATQRGRNTGELFF
DNA: TGTGCCAGCAGTCACGCCACCCAGCGGGGGAGGAACACCGGGGAGCTGTTTTTT

J: TRBJ2-3
V: TRBV7-3
size: many
D: .
CDR3: CASSPTYTDTQYF
DNA: TGTGCCAGCAGCCCTACTTATACGGATACGCAGTATTTT

J: TRBJ2-5
V: TRBV2
size: .
D: .
CDR3: CASSPTGTQETQYF
DNA: TGTGCCAGCAGCCCGACCGGGACCCAAGAGACCCAGTACTTC

J: TRBJ1-1
V: TRBV10-1
size: many
D: .
CDR3: CASSASVRQNQNTEAFF
DNA: TGCGCCAGCAGTGCCTCAGTGAGGCAAAACCAGAACACTGAAGCTTTCTTT

J: TRBJ2-1
V: TRBV13
size: few
D: .
CDR3: CASSALKGWGNEQFF
DNA: TGTGCCAGCAGCGCGCTAAAAGGGTGGGGCAATGAGCAGTTCTTC

J: TRBJ1-5
V: TRBV6-1
size: .
D: .
CDR3: CASSEGQGNQPQHF
DNA: TGTGCCAGCAGTGAAGGACAGGGCAATCAGCCCCAGCATTTT

J: TRBJ2-3
V: TRBV9
size: few
D: .
CDR3: CASSVEGSDTQYF
DNA: TGTGCCAGCAGCGTAGAAGGGTCAGATACGCAGTATTTT

J: TRBJ2-5
V: TRBV19
size: .
D: TRBD1
CDR3: CASSTQGTVETQYF
DNA: TGTGCCAGTAGTACGCAGGGGACAGTAGAGACCCAGTACTTC

J: TRBJ1-1
V: TRBV29-1
size: many
D: TRBD1
CDR3: CSVEQGVNTEAFF
DNA: TGCAGCGTTGAACAGGGGGTGAACACTGAAGCTTTCTTT

J: TRBJ1-2
V: TRBV6-2/TRBV6-3
size: many
D: TRBD1
CDR3: CASRRQGPYGYTF
DNA: TGTGCCAGCCGACGACAGGGACCCTATGGCTACACCTTC

J: TRBJ2-7
V: TRBV27
size: few
D: .
CDR3: CASSGTQNYEQYF
DNA: TGTGCCAGCAGCGGGACGCAGAACTACGAGCAGTACTTC

J: TRBJ1-4
V: TRBV5-1
size: many
D: TRBD1
CDR3: CASSFGTGRGEKLFF
DNA: TGCGCCAGCAGCTTTGGGACAGGGAGAGGTGAAAAACTGTTTTTT

J: TRBJ1-3
V: TRBV7-2
size: many
D: .
CDR3: CASSLSTGNTIYF
DNA: TGTGCCAGCAGCTTAAGTACAGGAAACACCATATATTTT

J: TRBJ1-2
V: TRBV6-5
size: few
D: .
CDR3: CASRSQTGTGYTF
DNA: TGTGCCAGCAGATCCCAAACAGGGACTGGCTACACCTTC